A selection of T cell receptor beta chains follows, all from one sample in a study of technical replicates of blood from several donors. Profiled with immunoSEQ multiplex PCR; TCRdb holds only in-frame clones, not every one. The repertoire holds 55,000 to 70,000 clones, nearly 90% seen once, with around 5.1% in the top ten. The sample was PBMCs. The source of these receptors is a human donor in good health. Some clones in this sample may be carry-over from other donors' samples. Each CDR3 is given with its conserved first and last residue. The order of the fields is CDR3 length, J gene, D gene, clone size, V gene, CDR3 protein, CDR3 DNA. D genes are given only for firm matches. Rows give clone size only sometimes, using once, few, many, or a class for an expanded clone.

cdr3_length: 15; j_call: TRBJ2-1; d_call: TRBD1; clone_size: NA; v_call: TRBV7-9; cdr3_aa: CASSLPGQGGDEQFF; cdr3_nt: TGTGCCAGCAGCTTGCCGGGACAGGGGGGCGATGAGCAGTTCTTC
cdr3_length: 13; j_call: TRBJ1-1; d_call: NA; clone_size: NA; v_call: TRBV2; cdr3_aa: CASSARGGTEAFF; cdr3_nt: TGTGCCAGCAGTGCTAGGGGGGGCACTGAAGCTTTCTTT
cdr3_length: 13; j_call: TRBJ1-2; d_call: TRBD1; clone_size: NA; v_call: TRBV7-2; cdr3_aa: CASSPGTGYGYTF; cdr3_nt: TGTGCCAGCAGCCCCGGGACAGGTTATGGCTACACCTTC
cdr3_length: 15; j_call: TRBJ2-1; d_call: NA; clone_size: once; v_call: TRBV11-2; cdr3_aa: CASSRGGTGRNEQFF; cdr3_nt: TGTGCCAGCAGCCGCGGGGGGACAGGGCGCAATGAGCAGTTCTTC
cdr3_length: 14; j_call: TRBJ1-2; d_call: TRBD1; clone_size: NA; v_call: TRBV5-1; cdr3_aa: CASSLRTGGYGYTF; cdr3_nt: TGCGCCAGCAGCTTGCGGACAGGGGGCTATGGCTACACCTTC
cdr3_length: 17; j_call: TRBJ2-7; d_call: NA; clone_size: NA; v_call: TRBV7-8; cdr3_aa: CASSLSLGGIDMSEQYF; cdr3_nt: TGTGCCAGCAGCTTATCCCTAGGGGGAATCGACATGAGCGAGCAGTACTTC
cdr3_length: 15; j_call: TRBJ2-4; d_call: NA; clone_size: NA; v_call: TRBV7-9; cdr3_aa: CASSLATVAKNIQYF; cdr3_nt: TGTGCCAGCAGCTTAGCGACAGTAGCCAAAAACATTCAGTACTTC
cdr3_length: 16; j_call: TRBJ2-3; d_call: TRBD2; clone_size: NA; v_call: TRBV5-1; cdr3_aa: CASSRSGAGGTDTQYF; cdr3_nt: TGCGCCAGCAGCCGCTCGGGAGCGGGAGGCACAGATACGCAGTATTTT
cdr3_length: 14; j_call: TRBJ2-3; d_call: NA; clone_size: NA; v_call: TRBV27; cdr3_aa: CASSPRGGRNTQYF; cdr3_nt: TGTGCCAGCAGTCCAAGGGGGGGGCGAAATACGCAGTATTTT
cdr3_length: 14; j_call: TRBJ1-6; d_call: TRBD1; clone_size: NA; v_call: TRBV15; cdr3_aa: CATSEGQGSSPLHF; cdr3_nt: TGTGCCACCAGCGAAGGACAGGGGAGTTCACCCCTCCACTTT
cdr3_length: 15; j_call: TRBJ2-1; d_call: TRBD2; clone_size: NA; v_call: TRBV19; cdr3_aa: CASSETSGSRNEQFF; cdr3_nt: TGTGCCAGTAGTGAGACTAGCGGGAGTAGAAATGAGCAGTTCTTC
cdr3_length: 15; j_call: TRBJ1-3; d_call: NA; clone_size: NA; v_call: TRBV6-5; cdr3_aa: CASSYDGGNGNTIYF; cdr3_nt: TGTGCCAGCAGTTACGATGGAGGAAATGGAAACACCATATATTTT
cdr3_length: 15; j_call: TRBJ2-7; d_call: TRBD1; clone_size: once; v_call: TRBV5-1; cdr3_aa: CASSLWQGVAYEQYF; cdr3_nt: TGCGCCAGCAGCTTGTGGCAGGGGGTCGCGTACGAGCAGTACTTC
cdr3_length: 13; j_call: TRBJ1-5; d_call: NA; clone_size: NA; v_call: TRBV18; cdr3_aa: CASSPGGAQPQHF; cdr3_nt: TGTGCCAGCTCACCAGGTGGAGCCCAGCCCCAGCATTTT
cdr3_length: 14; j_call: TRBJ2-7; d_call: TRBD1; clone_size: NA; v_call: TRBV5-6; cdr3_aa: CASSSGQVSYEQYF; cdr3_nt: TGTGCCAGCAGCTCGGGACAGGTCTCCTACGAGCAGTACTTC
cdr3_length: 15; j_call: TRBJ2-1; d_call: TRBD2; clone_size: NA; v_call: TRBV7-9; cdr3_aa: CASSLEAGAYNEQFF; cdr3_nt: TGTGCCAGCAGCTTAGAAGCGGGAGCCTACAATGAGCAGTTCTTC
cdr3_length: 13; j_call: TRBJ2-3; d_call: NA; clone_size: NA; v_call: TRBV4-1; cdr3_aa: CGSSSSSPNTQYF; cdr3_nt: TGCGGAAGCAGTTCGAGTAGCCCAAATACGCAGTATTTT
cdr3_length: 14; j_call: TRBJ1-2; d_call: TRBD1; clone_size: NA; v_call: TRBV18; cdr3_aa: CASSRGTENYGYTF; cdr3_nt: TGTGCCAGCTCACGAGGGACAGAGAACTATGGCTACACCTTC
cdr3_length: 16; j_call: TRBJ2-7; d_call: NA; clone_size: NA; v_call: TRBV5-1; cdr3_aa: CASSFSPGVDAYEQYF; cdr3_nt: TGCGCCAGCAGCTTTTCCCCAGGGGTTGATGCCTACGAGCAGTACTTC
cdr3_length: 12; j_call: TRBJ2-1; d_call: NA; clone_size: NA; v_call: TRBV4-2; cdr3_aa: CASSQQGYEQFF; cdr3_nt: TGTGCCAGCAGCCAACAGGGGTATGAGCAGTTCTTC
cdr3_length: 16; j_call: TRBJ1-6; d_call: TRBD1; clone_size: NA; v_call: TRBV7-9; cdr3_aa: CASSSSDRVGNSPLHF; cdr3_nt: TGTGCCAGCAGTTCTTCCGACAGGGTTGGCAATTCACCCCTCCACTTT
cdr3_length: 14; j_call: TRBJ1-6; d_call: NA; clone_size: NA; v_call: TRBV4-1; cdr3_aa: CASSQTGGGSPLHF; cdr3_nt: TGCGCCAGCAGCCAGACGGGGGGCGGTTCACCCCTCCACTTT
cdr3_length: 16; j_call: TRBJ2-7; d_call: TRBD2; clone_size: NA; v_call: TRBV30; cdr3_aa: CAWSVSSSGSSYEQYF; cdr3_nt: TGTGCCTGGAGTGTAAGTTCTAGCGGGAGCTCCTACGAGCAGTACTTC
cdr3_length: 12; j_call: TRBJ2-2; d_call: NA; clone_size: NA; v_call: TRBV11-2; cdr3_aa: CASSLETGELFF; cdr3_nt: TGTGCCAGCAGCTTAGAAACAGGGGAGCTGTTTTTT
cdr3_length: 15; j_call: TRBJ1-6; d_call: NA; clone_size: NA; v_call: TRBV4-3; cdr3_aa: CASSQVTGAYSPLHF; cdr3_nt: TGCGCCAGCAGCCAAGTAACAGGAGCTTATTCACCCCTCCACTTT
cdr3_length: 14; j_call: TRBJ2-7; d_call: TRBD2; clone_size: NA; v_call: TRBV11-3; cdr3_aa: CASSLGGGSYEQYF; cdr3_nt: TGTGCCAGCAGTCTCGGCGGGGGGTCCTACGAGCAGTACTTC
cdr3_length: 16; j_call: TRBJ2-3; d_call: TRBD2; clone_size: NA; v_call: TRBV7-2; cdr3_aa: CASAVSGGTSTDTQYF; cdr3_nt: TGTGCCAGCGCGGTGAGCGGGGGGACTAGCACAGATACGCAGTATTTT
cdr3_length: 14; j_call: TRBJ2-5; d_call: TRBD2; clone_size: NA; v_call: TRBV5-1; cdr3_aa: CASSFPGGRETQYF; cdr3_nt: TGCGCCAGCAGCTTTCCGGGGGGACGGGAGACCCAGTACTTC
cdr3_length: 13; j_call: TRBJ1-5; d_call: NA; clone_size: NA; v_call: TRBV7-9; cdr3_aa: CASSPEGRQPQHF; cdr3_nt: TGTGCCAGCAGCCCAGAGGGAAGGCAGCCCCAGCATTTT
cdr3_length: 14; j_call: TRBJ2-5; d_call: NA; clone_size: NA; v_call: TRBV9; cdr3_aa: CASSVDLHRETQYF; cdr3_nt: TGTGCCAGCAGCGTAGATCTCCACCGGGAGACCCAGTACTTC
cdr3_length: 13; j_call: TRBJ2-3; d_call: NA; clone_size: NA; v_call: TRBV18; cdr3_aa: CASSPPATDTQYF; cdr3_nt: TGTGCCAGCTCACCACCGGCTACAGATACGCAGTATTTT
cdr3_length: 14; j_call: TRBJ2-5; d_call: NA; clone_size: NA; v_call: TRBV5-4; cdr3_aa: CASSLARGQETQYF; cdr3_nt: TGTGCCAGCAGCTTGGCGCGGGGCCAAGAGACCCAGTACTTC
cdr3_length: 18; j_call: TRBJ2-1; d_call: TRBD2; clone_size: NA; v_call: TRBV5-6; cdr3_aa: CASSGRLLAGAGLDEQFF; cdr3_nt: TGTGCCAGCAGCGGACGGCTGCTAGCGGGGGCCGGTCTGGATGAGCAGTTCTTC
cdr3_length: 14; j_call: TRBJ1-1; d_call: NA; clone_size: few; v_call: TRBV9; cdr3_aa: CASSPQLGGTEAFF; cdr3_nt: TGTGCCAGCAGCCCCCAGCTGGGGGGCACTGAAGCTTTCTTT
cdr3_length: 14; j_call: TRBJ2-3; d_call: TRBD1; clone_size: NA; v_call: TRBV27; cdr3_aa: CASSLRQGVDTQYF; cdr3_nt: TGTGCCAGCAGTCTGCGACAGGGCGTAGATACGCAGTATTTT
cdr3_length: 15; j_call: TRBJ2-5; d_call: TRBD2; clone_size: NA; v_call: TRBV7-7; cdr3_aa: CASSPGPRGGETQYF; cdr3_nt: TGTGCCAGCAGCCCCGGCCCCCGGGGGGGAGAGACCCAGTACTTC
cdr3_length: 14; j_call: TRBJ2-5; d_call: NA; clone_size: NA; v_call: TRBV6-6; cdr3_aa: CASSSTRGGETQYF; cdr3_nt: TGTGCCAGCAGTTCCACCCGCGGAGGGGAGACCCAGTACTTC